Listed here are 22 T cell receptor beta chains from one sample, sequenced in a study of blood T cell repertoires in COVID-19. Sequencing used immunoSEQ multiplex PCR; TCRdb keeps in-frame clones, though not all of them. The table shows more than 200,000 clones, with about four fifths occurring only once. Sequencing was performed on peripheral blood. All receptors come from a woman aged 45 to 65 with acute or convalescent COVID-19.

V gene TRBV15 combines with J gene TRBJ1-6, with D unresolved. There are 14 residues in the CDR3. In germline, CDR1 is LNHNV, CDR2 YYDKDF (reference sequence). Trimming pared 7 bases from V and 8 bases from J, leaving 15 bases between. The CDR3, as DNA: TGTGCCACCACCCCCGGTAGATTTGATTCACCCCTCCACTTT. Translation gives CATTPGRFDSPLHF.

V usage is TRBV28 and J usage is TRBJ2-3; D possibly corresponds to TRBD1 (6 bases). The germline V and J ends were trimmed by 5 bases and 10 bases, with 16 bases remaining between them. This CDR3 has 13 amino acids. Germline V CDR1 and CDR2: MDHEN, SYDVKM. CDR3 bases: TGTGCCAGCAGTCTAAACCACAGGGTGGCGCAGTATTTT. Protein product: CASSLNHRVAQYF.

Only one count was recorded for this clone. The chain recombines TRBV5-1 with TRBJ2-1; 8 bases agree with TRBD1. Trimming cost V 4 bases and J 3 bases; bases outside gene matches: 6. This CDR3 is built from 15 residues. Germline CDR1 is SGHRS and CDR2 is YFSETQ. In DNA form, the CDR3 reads TGCGCCAGCAGCATCGGACAGGGTGGCTACAATGAGCAGTTCTTC. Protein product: CASSIGQGGYNEQFF.

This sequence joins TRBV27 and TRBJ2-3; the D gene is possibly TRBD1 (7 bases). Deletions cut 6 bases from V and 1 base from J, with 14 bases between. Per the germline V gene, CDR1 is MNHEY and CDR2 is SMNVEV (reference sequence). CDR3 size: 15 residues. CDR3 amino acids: CASRGGGEGTDTQYF. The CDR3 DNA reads TGTGCCAGCAGAGGAGGGGGCGAAGGCACAGATACGCAGTATTTT.

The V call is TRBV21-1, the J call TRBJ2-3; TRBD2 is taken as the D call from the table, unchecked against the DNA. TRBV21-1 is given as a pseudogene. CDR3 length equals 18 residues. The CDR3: CASSKGCLAGVQTDTQYF. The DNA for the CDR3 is TGTGCCAGCAGCAAAGGGTGCCTAGCGGGAGTGCAGACAGATACGCAGTATTTT.

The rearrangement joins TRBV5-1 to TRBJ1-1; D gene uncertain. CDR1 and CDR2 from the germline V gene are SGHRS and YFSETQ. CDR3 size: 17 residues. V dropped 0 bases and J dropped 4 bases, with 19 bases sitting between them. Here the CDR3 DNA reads TGCGCCAGCAGCTTGGGGGCCGATGCGGGCGGAGGCACTGAAGCTTTCTTT. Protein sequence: CASSLGADAGGGTEAFF.

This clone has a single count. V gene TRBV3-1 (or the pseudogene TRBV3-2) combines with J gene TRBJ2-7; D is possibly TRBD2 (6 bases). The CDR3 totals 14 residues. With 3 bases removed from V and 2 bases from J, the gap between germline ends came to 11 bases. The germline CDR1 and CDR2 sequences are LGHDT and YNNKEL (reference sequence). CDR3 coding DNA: TGTGCCAGCAGCCATCCTAGCGCCACCTACGAGCAGTACTTC. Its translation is CASSHPSATYEQYF.

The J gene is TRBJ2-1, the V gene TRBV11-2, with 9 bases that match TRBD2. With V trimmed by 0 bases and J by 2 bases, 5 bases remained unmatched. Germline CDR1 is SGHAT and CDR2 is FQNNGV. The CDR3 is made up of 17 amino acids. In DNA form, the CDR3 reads TGTGCCAGCAGCTTAGATCTTTCTAGCGGGGCCTACAATGAGCAGTTCTTC. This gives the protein CASSLDLSSGAYNEQFF.

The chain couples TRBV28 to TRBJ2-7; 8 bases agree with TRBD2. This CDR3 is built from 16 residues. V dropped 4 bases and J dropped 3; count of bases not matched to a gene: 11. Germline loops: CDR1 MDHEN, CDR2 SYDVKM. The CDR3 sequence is CASSWGTGGGDYEQYF. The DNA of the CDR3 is TGTGCCAGCAGTTGGGGCACGGGAGGGGGGGACTACGAGCAGTACTTC. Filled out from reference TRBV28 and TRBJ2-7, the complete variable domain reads DVKVTQSSRYLVKRTGEKVFLECVQDMDHENMFWYRQDPGLGLRLIYFSYDVKMKEKGDIPEGYSVSREKKERFSLILESASTNQTSMYLCASSWGTGGGDYEQYFGPGTRLTVT.

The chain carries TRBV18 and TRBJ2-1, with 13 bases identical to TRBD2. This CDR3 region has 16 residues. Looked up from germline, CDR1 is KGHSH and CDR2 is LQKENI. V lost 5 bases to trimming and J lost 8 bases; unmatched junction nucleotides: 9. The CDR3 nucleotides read TGTGCCAGCTCAACTCGGACTAGCGGGAGTCCCGATGAGCAGTTCTTC. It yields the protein CASSTRTSGSPDEQFF.

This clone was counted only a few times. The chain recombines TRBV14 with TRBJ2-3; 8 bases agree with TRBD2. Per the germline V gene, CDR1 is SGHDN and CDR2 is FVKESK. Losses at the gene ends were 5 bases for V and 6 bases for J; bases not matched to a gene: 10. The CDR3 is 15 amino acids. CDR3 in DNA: TGTGCCAGCAGCGAGAAGCGGGAGCCGGAGGATACGCAGTATTTT. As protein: CASSEKREPEDTQYF.

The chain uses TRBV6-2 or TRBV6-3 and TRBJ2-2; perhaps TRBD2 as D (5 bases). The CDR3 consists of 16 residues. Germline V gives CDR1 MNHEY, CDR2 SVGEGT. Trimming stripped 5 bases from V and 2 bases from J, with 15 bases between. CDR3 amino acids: CASSLRTGLNTGELFF. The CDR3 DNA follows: TGTGCCAGCAGTCTCAGAACCGGACTCAACACCGGGGAGCTGTTTTTT.

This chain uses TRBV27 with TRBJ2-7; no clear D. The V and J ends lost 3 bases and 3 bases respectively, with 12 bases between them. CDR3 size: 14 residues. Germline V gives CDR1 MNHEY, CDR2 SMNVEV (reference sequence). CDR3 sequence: CASSFSGQSYEQYF. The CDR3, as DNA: TGTGCCAGCAGTTTTTCAGGTCAGAGCTACGAGCAGTACTTC.

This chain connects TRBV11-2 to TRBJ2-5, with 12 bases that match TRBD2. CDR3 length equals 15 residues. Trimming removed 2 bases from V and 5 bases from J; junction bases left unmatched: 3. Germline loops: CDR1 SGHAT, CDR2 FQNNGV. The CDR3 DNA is TGTGCCAGCAGCTTACTAGCGGGAGGGAGGGAGACCCAGTACTTC. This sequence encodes CASSLLAGGRETQYF.

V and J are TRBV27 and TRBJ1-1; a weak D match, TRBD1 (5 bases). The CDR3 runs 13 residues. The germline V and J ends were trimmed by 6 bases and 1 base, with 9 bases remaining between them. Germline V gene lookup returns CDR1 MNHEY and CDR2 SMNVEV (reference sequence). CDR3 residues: CASRQDPNTEAFF. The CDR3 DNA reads TGTGCCAGCAGACAGGACCCGAACACTGAAGCTTTCTTT.

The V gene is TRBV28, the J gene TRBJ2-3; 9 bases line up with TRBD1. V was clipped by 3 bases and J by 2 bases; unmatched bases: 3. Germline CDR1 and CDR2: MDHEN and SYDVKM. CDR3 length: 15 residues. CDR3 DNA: TGTGCCAGCAGTTTTAACAGGGGGCCCACAGATACGCAGTATTTT. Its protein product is CASSFNRGPTDTQYF.

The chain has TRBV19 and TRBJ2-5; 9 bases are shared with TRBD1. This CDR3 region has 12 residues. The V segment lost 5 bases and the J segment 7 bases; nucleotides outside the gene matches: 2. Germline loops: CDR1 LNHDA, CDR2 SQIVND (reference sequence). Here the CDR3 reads CASSADRGTQYF. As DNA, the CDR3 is TGTGCCAGTAGTGCGGACAGGGGGACCCAGTACTTC.

CDR3 DNA: TGTGCCAGCAGGTCAGGGTTACGCAATGAGCAGTTCTTC. Protein: CASRSGLRNEQFF. This chain connects TRBV28 to TRBJ2-1; D may be TRBD1 (5 bases). Looked up from germline, CDR1 is MDHEN and CDR2 is SYDVKM. The CDR3 loop spans 13 amino acids. V lost 6 bases and J 6 bases, leaving 12 bases between the germline ends.

For the CDR3, the DNA is TGTGCCAGCAGTGATAGTCATCAGCCCCAGCATTTT. Encoded protein: CASSDSHQPQHF. The chain uses TRBV2 and TRBJ1-5; D is unresolved. CDR1 SNHLY and CDR2 FYNNEI come from the germline V gene. CDR3 length equals 12 residues. Trimming stripped 3 bases from V and 5 bases from J, with 5 bases between.

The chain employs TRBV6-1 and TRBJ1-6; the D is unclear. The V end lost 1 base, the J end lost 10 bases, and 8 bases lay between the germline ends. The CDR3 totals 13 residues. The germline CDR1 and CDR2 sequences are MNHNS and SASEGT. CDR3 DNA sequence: TGTGCCAGCAGTGAAGAAACAGAGTCACCCCTCCACTTT. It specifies CASSEETESPLHF.

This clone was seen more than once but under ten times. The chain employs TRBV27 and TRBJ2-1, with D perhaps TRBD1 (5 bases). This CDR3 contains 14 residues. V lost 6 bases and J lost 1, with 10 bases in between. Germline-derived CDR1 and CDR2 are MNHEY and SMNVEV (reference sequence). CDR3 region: CASSRVTSYNEQFF. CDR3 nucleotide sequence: TGTGCCAGCAGCAGGGTAACGTCCTACAATGAGCAGTTCTTC.

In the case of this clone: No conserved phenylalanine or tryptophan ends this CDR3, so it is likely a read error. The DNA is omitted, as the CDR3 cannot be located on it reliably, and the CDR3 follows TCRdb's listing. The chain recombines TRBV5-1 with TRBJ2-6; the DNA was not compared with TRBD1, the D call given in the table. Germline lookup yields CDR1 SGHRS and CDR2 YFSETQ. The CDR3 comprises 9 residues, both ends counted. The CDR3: CASSWGPLA.